This paragraph covers one T cell receptor (beta chain) sequence. The antigen this receptor binds is unknown. The record originates from a study of diagnostic markers for celiac disease (dated by TCRdb to 2020 to 2021). TCRdb names Illumina MiSeq as the instrument used. TCRdb reprocessed the reads, reporting each CDR3 protein sequence once and no DNA. The sample's own table lists under 4,000 distinct CDR3 sequences. The ten largest account for about 9.2% of the sample. CDR3 length: 11 amino acids, cysteine to phenylalanine. No DNA appears here. CDR1 GTSNPN and CDR2 SVGIG were looked up in the germline V gene (reference sequence).

The sequencing input was either unsorted cells or a sorted T cell fraction (not recorded which). The clonotype comes from a human donor. This table probably holds off-target reads from a library built for another chain. Recombination linked TRBV30 to TRBJ2-7; TCRdb reports TRBD1, a call that lacks DNA to check it against. The CDR3 in this case is CAWAGGHEQYF. The reference TRBV30 and TRBJ2-7 proteins fill in what lies around the CDR3, so the full variable domain reads SQTIHQWPATLVQPVGSPLSLECTVEGTSNPNLYWYRQAAGRGLQLLFYSVGIGQISSEVPQNLSASRPQDRQFILSSKKLLLSDSGFYLCAWAGGHEQYFGPGTRLTVT.